This T cell receptor beta chain is drawn from a study of beta chain features in type 1 diabetes. The study's findings and limits: TCRB CDR3s were moderately but significantly shorter in Type 1 diabetes patients in all four CD4+ subsets.

Turning to this clone: What it binds is not known.

As every portion of the isolated RNA was reverse transcribed, the sequencing read expressed TCRB transcripts. Using immunoSEQ multiplex PCR, the repertoire was profiled, and TCRdb retains in-frame clones only, with some absent. The sample has 600,000 to 700,000 clones, 12% seen once; the top ten hold more than 0.1%. CDR1 and CDR2 (germline): MNHNY, SVGAGI (reference sequence). The V end lost 6 bases, the J end lost 12 bases, and 12 bases lay between the germline ends. CDR3 length: 12 amino acids. The authors sorted CD4+ naive, central memory, regulatory and stem cell-like memory cells via CD45RO/CCR7/CD25/CD127/CD95/CD27. Purity of each sorted population was above 98%.

The sample consisted of naive CD4+ T cells from blood. The chain couples TRBV6-6 to TRBJ1-6; tentatively, D is TRBD1 (5 bases). The TCR sequence derives from a man aged 30 to 39 with type 1 diabetes. The CDR3 sequence: CASSPAGGPLHF. The CDR3 nucleotides are TGTGCCAGCAGCCCAGCGGGGGGACCCCTCCACTTT.